The clone carrying this T cell receptor (beta chain) came up many times. Its antigen is undetermined. TCRdb analysed the 5' RACE reads with MiXCR anew, one entry per CDR3 protein. The table includes 150,000 to 200,000 distinct CDR3 sequences, 18% detected once. This sample is part of a study of CD8 T cells in ankylosing spondylitis. Study outcomes and limitations: Some motif variants were previously reported in reactive arthritis synovial fluid and blood. Ankylosing spondylitis blood seemed to carry a telltale TCR beta motif made of eight or nine highly homologous variants. CD8+ disease-linked clones were present at relatively low frequencies in blood. Clones tied to disease were said to be significantly enriched in matched ankylosing spondylitis synovial fluid.

This receptor was obtained from a male donor aged 10 to 30 with ankylosing spondylitis or in good health (not recorded which). The sequenced sample was blood, either unsorted or a sorted T cell fraction (not recorded which).

The CDR3 loop is CSARRITGNQLETQYF. The CDR3 DNA is TGCAGTGCTAGACGGATCACAGGGAATCAACTGGAGACCCAGTACTTC. The chain uses TRBV20-1 and TRBJ2-5; possibly TRBD1 for D (6 bases). The CDR3 contains 16 residues. Germline CDR1 is DFQATT and CDR2 is SNEGSKA (reference sequence). Trimming cost V 2 bases and J 5 bases, with 21 bases left between them.